This T cell receptor beta chain was retrieved from a study of blood T cell repertoires in COVID-19. About the study: PBMCs, B-cell-depleted T cells, or T cells were the source of the cDNA or gDNA that made up the material.

V was pared by 6 bases and J by 6 bases, with 3 bases of the junction left unmatched. From germline, CDR1 is MDHEN and CDR2 SYDVKM. This CDR3 region has 12 residues. Followed longitudinally, the Seattle patients had been enrolled during active infection. Method: immunoSEQ multiplex PCR; TCRdb's copy keeps in-frame clones and lacks some. The sample lists 200,000 to 250,000 clones; roughly 76% were seen once. The sequence was obtained from a woman older than 75 with COVID-19, enrolled during active disease. Sequencing was carried out using peripheral blood. V gene TRBV28 combines with J gene TRBJ1-2, with TRBD1 identical over 8 bases. Here the CDR3 DNA reads TGTGCCAGCAGAGGGACAGGCGATGGCTACACCTTC. Translation gives CASRGTGDGYTF.